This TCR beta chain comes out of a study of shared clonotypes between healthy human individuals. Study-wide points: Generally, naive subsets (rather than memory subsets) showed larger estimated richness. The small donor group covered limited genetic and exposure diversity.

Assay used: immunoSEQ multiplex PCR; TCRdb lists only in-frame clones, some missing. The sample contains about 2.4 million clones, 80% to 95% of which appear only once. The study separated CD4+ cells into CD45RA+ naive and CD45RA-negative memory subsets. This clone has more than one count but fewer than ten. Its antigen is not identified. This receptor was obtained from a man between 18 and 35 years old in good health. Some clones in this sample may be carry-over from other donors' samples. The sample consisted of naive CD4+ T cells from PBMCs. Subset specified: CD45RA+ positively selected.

The CDR3 is CAISAPGTTGNTIYF. The CDR3 nucleotides are TGTGCCATCAGTGCTCCCGGGACAACCGGAAACACCATATATTTT. J is TRBJ1-3 and V is TRBV10-3, with a possible D match to TRBD1 (6 bases). The CDR3 has 15 amino acids. V gave up 4 bases and J gave up 4 bases, with 14 bases separating them. Germline V lookup: CDR1 ENHRY, CDR2 SYGVKD.